One and the same sample provided the 5 T cell receptor beta chains below, sequenced in a study of blood T cell repertoires in COVID-19. Method: immunoSEQ multiplex PCR; TCRdb's copy keeps in-frame clones and lacks some. The data show roughly 250,000 clones, with 87% seen just once and just over 2.5% held by the top ten. The sequenced sample consisted of PBMCs or T cells enriched from blood (not recorded which). The receptors here all came from a young woman with acute COVID-19.

This sequence joins TRBV21-1 and TRBJ1-1; the table's D call, TRBD1, was not checked against the DNA. TRBV21-1 is a documented pseudogene. The CDR3 consists of 17 residues. CDR3 in amino acids: CASSKGWYKKMNTEAFF. The CDR3, as DNA: TGTGCCAGCAGCAAAGGTTGGTACAAAAAAATGAACACTGAAGCTTTCTTT.

The chain has TRBV5-1 and TRBJ2-1, with 7 bases matching TRBD2. V lost 1 base and J lost 5; bases outside the gene matches: 3. Per germline, CDR1 SGHRS and CDR2 YFSETQ. This CDR3 is 14 amino acids long. The CDR3, as DNA: TGCGCCAGCAGCTTGTTTGCGGGGGACAATGAGCAGTTCTTC. Translating it yields CASSLFAGDNEQFF.

The genes are TRBV5-4 and TRBJ2-1; 10 nucleotides agree with TRBD2. The CDR3 totals 15 residues. In germline, CDR1 is SGHNT, CDR2 YYREEE (reference sequence). V was clipped by 3 bases and J by 11 bases; unmatched bases: 11. This CDR3 reads CASSYRLAGARKQFF. In nucleotides, the CDR3 is TGTGCCAGCAGCTACCGACTAGCGGGCGCCCGTAAGCAGTTCTTC.

This sequence joins TRBV19 and TRBJ2-1; perhaps TRBD2 as D (6 bases). The CDR3 extends over 14 amino acids. Germline assignment: CDR1 LNHDA and CDR2 SQIVND (reference sequence). The CDR3 sequence: CARRPGASYNEQFF. CDR3 sequence (DNA): TGTGCTCGTAGGCCGGGAGCCTCCTACAATGAGCAGTTCTTC. The whole variable domain, remainder taken from reference TRBV19 and TRBJ2-1, is DGGITQSPKYLFRKEGQNVTLSCEQNLNHDAMYWYRQDPGQGLRLIYYSQIVNDFQKGDIAEGYSVSREKKESFPLTVTSAQKNPTAFYLCARRPGASYNEQFFGPGTRLTVL.

DNA of the CDR3: TGTGCCAGCTCACCACGGCCTCTCACCGGGGAGCTGTTTTTT. It is translated as CASSPRPLTGELFF. The gene calls are TRBV18 and TRBJ2-2; D gene ambiguous. Germline V gene lookup returns CDR1 KGHSH and CDR2 LQKENI. Deletions cut 1 base from V and 4 bases from J, with 7 bases between. CDR3 size: 14 residues.